The entry below describes one T cell receptor beta chain. This sample was taken from a study of cytotoxic CD8 clonotypes in ibrutinib-treated CLL. V lost 7 bases and J lost 8, with 21 bases in between. This CDR3 is 15 amino acids long. The germline V gene has CDR1 ENHRY and CDR2 SYGVKD. Profiling relied on immunoSEQ multiplex PCR, and the TCRdb table lists in-frame clones only, not all of them. Of around 150,000 clones in the sample, more than 70% were seen once. Sequencing was performed on PBMCs, taken at disease progression, from a patient treated with ibrutinib. The source is a human donor with chronic lymphocytic leukemia. The chain carries TRBV10-3 and TRBJ2-1; perhaps TRBD2 as D (5 bases). CDR3 sequence: CAITLSDYLSDEQFF. The CDR3 DNA sequence: TGTGCCATCACCCTTAGCGATTACCTCAGCGATGAGCAGTTCTTC.